The 16 T cell receptor beta chains in this list originate from one sample, sequenced in a study of yellow fever vaccine responses in identical twins. TCRdb processed the RT-PCR reads anew with MiXCR; each CDR3 protein has one entry. The table records approximately 2,200 distinct CDR3 sequences, 32% of them present only once. The source material was T cells from blood (PBMCs), unsorted or a sorted subset (not recorded which), sampled before or after yellow fever vaccination (not recorded which). All receptors come from a woman aged 18 to 35 who received the yellow fever vaccine.

The V call is TRBV29-1, the J call TRBJ2-1; D unclear. Germline V gives CDR1 SQVTM, CDR2 ANQGSEA. V lost 3 bases and J 3 bases, leaving 12 bases between the germline ends. The CDR3 extends over 14 amino acids. The CDR3 protein is CSVDLSGLYNEQFF. In DNA form, the CDR3 reads TGCAGCGTTGATTTATCAGGCCTCTACAATGAGCAGTTCTTC.

The rearrangement uses TRBV5-1 and TRBJ2-1; TRBD2 matches 11 bases. CDR1 is SGHRS, CDR2 YFSETQ, per germline. CDR3 length: 16 residues. Trimming took 0 bases from V and 6 from J; bases not matched to a gene: 5. The CDR3 loop is CASSLDLAGGSNEQFF. CDR3 coding DNA: TGCGCCAGCAGCTTGGATCTAGCGGGGGGATCCAATGAGCAGTTCTTC.

The V and J genes are TRBV7-6 and TRBJ2-5, with D possibly being TRBD2 (6 bases). Germline CDR1 reads SGHVS; CDR2 reads FNYEAQ. There are 15 residues in the CDR3. The ends were cut back, 1 base at V and 2 bases at J, with 11 bases in the middle. CDR3 sequence: CASSLGWSGQETQYF. CDR3 in DNA: TGTGCCAGCAGCTTAGGCTGGAGCGGGCAAGAGACCCAGTACTTC.

There are a few counts of this clonotype. The chain couples TRBV5-4 to TRBJ2-1; no clear D gene. Germline V CDR1 and CDR2: SGHNT, YYREEE (reference sequence). The V end was cut by 2 bases, the J end by 4 bases, with 10 bases between. CDR3 size: 14 residues. Here the CDR3 reads CASSFAVSYNEQFF. CDR3 nucleotide sequence: TGTGCCAGCAGCTTTGCAGTCTCTTACAATGAGCAGTTCTTC.

This sequence joins TRBV15 and TRBJ2-7; 7 bases match TRBD1. After removal of 0 bases from V and 4 bases from J, the junction contained 6 bases not matched to a gene. Germline CDR1 and CDR2: LNHNV and YYDKDF (reference sequence). The CDR3 runs to 15 residues. CDR3 nucleotide sequence: TGTGCCACCAGCAGAGAGGCGGCAGGGGGTTACGAGCAGTACTTC. This gives the protein CATSREAAGGYEQYF.

This sequence joins TRBV11-1 and TRBJ2-7; no reliable D call. V lost 2 bases to trimming and J lost 0 bases, with 11 bases between them. The CDR3 is 15 residues long. Per the germline V gene, CDR1 is SGHAT and CDR2 is FQDESV (reference sequence). The CDR3 sequence: CASSLFWAASYEQYF. The CDR3 region has the DNA TGTGCCAGCAGCTTATTTTGGGCAGCCTCCTACGAGCAGTACTTC. Looking up the rest from reference TRBV11-1 and TRBJ2-7 gives the full variable domain: EAEVAQSPRYKITEKSQAVAFWCDPISGHATLYWYRQILGQGPELLVQFQDESVVDDSQLPKDRFSAERLKGVDSTLKIQPAELGDSAMYLCASSLFWAASYEQYFGPGTRLTVT.

The genes are TRBV5-4 and TRBJ2-5, with D perhaps matching TRBD1 or TRBD2 (5 bases each). The CDR3 totals 14 residues. Trimming pared 1 base from V and 3 bases from J, leaving 10 bases between. CDR1 SGHNT and CDR2 YYREEE come from the germline V gene (reference sequence). CDR3 in amino acids: CASSLKGSEETQYF. DNA for the CDR3: TGTGCCAGCAGCTTGAAGGGGAGCGAAGAGACCCAGTACTTC.

The chain has TRBV4-1 and TRBJ2-2; D perhaps matches TRBD2 (5 bases). In germline, CDR1 is MGHRA, CDR2 YSYEKL. This CDR3 comprises 15 residues. Trimming shortened V by 1 base and J by 4 bases, and 10 bases separated the two germline ends. CDR3 loop: CASSQGERSTGELFF. The CDR3 DNA reads as TGCGCCAGCAGCCAAGGAGAGCGGAGCACCGGGGAGCTGTTTTTT.

The chain uses TRBV5-1 and TRBJ2-5, with D perhaps TRBD2 (7 bases). V gave up 7 bases and J gave up 0 bases, with 16 bases separating them. This CDR3 contains 15 residues. Germline V lookup: CDR1 SGHRS, CDR2 YFSETQ. The CDR3 DNA is TGCGCCAGCCGGGGGGCTAGCGGAGACCAAGAGACCCAGTACTTC. Residues: CASRGASGDQETQYF.

This clonotype was counted only a few times. This chain joins TRBV9 and TRBJ2-3; the match to TRBD1 covers 8 bases. The CDR3 has 16 residues. The V segment lost 0 bases and the J segment 1 base; nucleotides outside the gene matches: 4. Germline V lookup: CDR1 SGDLS, CDR2 YYNGEE. The CDR3 DNA follows: TGTGCCAGCAGCGTAGCAGGGGGCGGCGGCACAGATACGCAGTATTTT. This encodes CASSVAGGGGTDTQYF.

The chain joins TRBV25-1 to TRBJ2-5; 9 bases match TRBD2. Germline V CDR1 and CDR2: MGHDK, SYGVNS. CDR3 size: 14 residues. The ends lost 4 bases at V and 5 bases at J; junction bases unmatched: 5. Here the CDR3 DNA reads TGTGCCAGCAGTGCCTTAGCGGGGGAGGAGACCCAGTACTTC. Protein product: CASSALAGEETQYF. Full variable domain (missing parts from reference TRBV25-1 and TRBJ2-5): EADIYQTPRYLVIGTGKKITLECSQTMGHDKMYWYQQDPGMELHLIHYSYGVNSTEKGDLSSESTVSRIRTEHFPLTLESARPSHTSQYLCASSALAGEETQYFGPGTRLLVL.

Only a few counts were recorded for this clonotype. The chain carries TRBV28 and TRBJ2-7; no firm D call. Germline V gene data show CDR1 as MDHEN and CDR2 as SYDVKM. V lost 3 bases to trimming and J lost 5 bases, with 8 bases between them. This CDR3 has 12 residues. This CDR3 reads CASSLKSHEQYF. The CDR3 nucleotides are TGTGCCAGCAGTTTGAAGTCGCACGAGCAGTACTTC.

V is TRBV4-1 and J is TRBJ1-2; D is perhaps TRBD1 (6 bases). V shed 0 bases and J shed 6 bases, with 14 bases lying between them. The length of the CDR3 is 15 residues. Germline loops: CDR1 MGHRA, CDR2 YSYEKL. CDR3: CASSQEGQGWNGYTF. The CDR3 DNA reads TGCGCCAGCAGCCAAGAAGGGCAGGGGTGGAATGGCTACACCTTC.

This clonotype was counted between two and nine times. The chain combines TRBV10-3 with TRBJ2-1, with D possibly matching TRBD2 (6 bases). V was pared by 5 bases and J by 11 bases, with 10 bases between. Germline-derived CDR1 and CDR2 are ENHRY and SYGVKD. The CDR3 covers 11 residues. CDR3 nucleotides: TGTGCCATCAGTATGGGGACTCAGCAGTTCTTC. Amino acids: CAISMGTQQFF.

The J gene is TRBJ2-7, the V gene TRBV2; D is possibly TRBD1 or TRBD2 (5 bases each). This CDR3 has 14 amino acids. V was trimmed by 3 bases and J by 7 bases, leaving 16 bases between them. Germline V CDR1 and CDR2: SNHLY, FYNNEI. CDR3 bases: TGTGCCAGCAGTGACACGGGGCTGAAAGGGGAGCAGTACTTC. It yields the protein CASSDTGLKGEQYF.

This clonotype came up a few times. DNA for the CDR3: TGTGCCAGCTCTAGCTACGAGCAGTACTTC. Its translation: CASSSYEQYF. The chain links TRBV11-2 to TRBJ2-7; unclear D gene. Between the trimmed V and J ends, which lost 8 bases and 3 bases, there was a span of 5 bases. The CDR3 covers 10 residues. CDR1 SGHAT and CDR2 FQNNGV come from the germline V gene.